Shown below are 18 T cell receptor beta chains from a single sample sequenced in a study of T cell responses to AZD1222 COVID-19 vaccine. Sequenced by immunoSEQ multiplex PCR; TCRdb stores in-frame clones only, minus some. The repertoire holds more than 110,000 clones, 80% to 90% seen once, with about 8% in the top ten. The starting material was peripheral blood, obtained on day 0 of AZD1222 vaccination. Source of these receptors: an adult in good health.

A few counts support this clone. The V and J genes are TRBV28 and TRBJ1-2, with a tentative D call TRBD1 (5 bases). V lost 1 base, J lost 3 bases, and 9 bases lay in between. CDR1 and CDR2 from the germline V gene are MDHEN and SYDVKM. CDR3 length: 14 amino acids. The CDR3 loop is CASSLSGGDYGYTF. The CDR3 region has the DNA TGTGCCAGCAGTTTATCTGGGGGAGACTATGGCTACACCTTC.

The chain recombines TRBV4-2 with TRBJ2-1; TRBD2 is a possible D gene (6 bases). The V gene's germline CDR1 is LGHNA and CDR2 YNFKEQ. Between the trimmed V and J ends, which lost 4 bases and 8 bases, there was a span of 9 bases. This CDR3 is built from 12 residues. Written as DNA, the CDR3 is TGTGCCAGCAGCCTAACTAGCTATGAGCAGTTCTTC. This sequence encodes CASSLTSYEQFF.

In its sample, this clone was seen once. This chain links TRBV27 with TRBJ2-2; 11 nucleotides match TRBD2. CDR3 length: 13 residues. V shed 6 bases, J shed 6 bases, and the junction held 0 bases outside the gene matches. CDR1 and CDR2 (germline): MNHEY, SMNVEV (reference sequence). CDR3 DNA sequence: TGTGCCAGCAGACTAGCGGGGGCCGGGGAGCTGTTTTTT. Protein product: CASRLAGAGELFF.

CDR3 sequence: CASSLPFSGPAAGELFF. The CDR3 bases are TGTGCCAGCAGCTTACCCTTTAGCGGCCCCGCCGCCGGGGAGCTGTTTTTT. This chain uses TRBV13 with TRBJ2-2, with D tentatively TRBD2 (6 bases). V was shortened by 2 bases and J by 6 bases, with 19 bases between the two germline ends. From germline, CDR1 is PRHDT and CDR2 FYEKMQ (reference sequence). The CDR3 has 17 amino acids.

The genes are TRBV5-1 and TRBJ2-1; D might be TRBD2 (6 bases). V was trimmed by 0 bases and J by 6 bases, leaving 10 bases between them. CDR3 length: 14 amino acids. Germline CDR1 SGHRS, CDR2 YFSETQ. The CDR3 protein is CASSLGAGSNEQFF. In nucleotides, the CDR3 is TGCGCCAGCAGCTTGGGGGCGGGGTCCAATGAGCAGTTCTTC.

The J gene is TRBJ1-1, the V gene TRBV2, with D perhaps TRBD1 (5 bases). Germline assignment: CDR1 SNHLY and CDR2 FYNNEI. Trimming removed 3 bases from V and 1 base from J, with 9 bases in between. This CDR3 has 14 residues. The CDR3 nucleotides read TGTGCCAGCAGTGAGCAGGGTACGAACACTGAAGCTTTCTTT. This encodes CASSEQGTNTEAFF. The entire variable domain, with the rest obtained from reference TRBV2 and TRBJ1-1, is as follows: EPEVTQTPSHQVTQMGQEVILRCVPISNHLYFYWYRQILGQKVEFLVSFYNNEISEKSEIFDDQFSVERPDGSNFTLKIRSTKLEDSAMYFCASSEQGTNTEAFFGQGTRLTVV.

This sequence joins TRBV5-1 and TRBJ1-1; D gene ambiguous. Germline CDR1 is SGHRS and CDR2 is YFSETQ. This CDR3 contains 12 residues. Trimming cost V 2 bases and J 7 bases, with 9 bases left between them. The CDR3 sequence: CASSFGPGEAFF. DNA of the CDR3: TGCGCCAGCAGCTTTGGACCGGGTGAAGCTTTCTTT. The full variable domain, rest sourced from reference TRBV5-1 and TRBJ1-1, is KAGVTQTPRYLIKTRGQQVTLSCSPISGHRSVSWYQQTPGQGLQFLFEYFSETQRNKGNFPGRFSGRQFSNSRSEMNVSTLELGDSALYLCASSFGPGEAFFGQGTRLTVV.

This clone appeared once. Because it lacks the conserved phenylalanine or tryptophan at the end, this CDR3 is likely a read error. Because the CDR3's place on the DNA is in doubt, the DNA is left out and the CDR3 is given as listed by TCRdb. J is TRBJ1-2 and V is TRBV6-6; the table's D call, TRBD1, was not checked against the DNA. Germline-derived CDR1 and CDR2 are MNHNY and SVGAGI (reference sequence). The CDR3 numbers 14 amino acids, ends counted. CDR3 sequence reads: CASSSGQALTMATL.

This clone has a single count. The rearrangement links TRBV2 to TRBJ2-7; 8 bases fit TRBD2. CDR3 size: 15 residues. V trimming: 6 bases; J trimming: 4 bases; junction bases outside the gene matches: 11. Germline V gene data show CDR1 as SNHLY and CDR2 as FYNNEI. The DNA for the CDR3 is TGTGCCAGCAGGTCCGGGGTAGCGGGATCTTACGAGCAGTACTTC. Amino acids: CASRSGVAGSYEQYF.

This clone is a singleton in its sample. The gene calls are TRBV3-1 (or the pseudogene TRBV3-2) and TRBJ1-2; the match to TRBD1 covers 7 bases. The CDR3 has 16 residues. Germline trimming cut 3 bases from V and 4 bases from J; bases unmatched to any gene: 11. Germline lookup yields CDR1 LGHDT and CDR2 YNNKEL (reference sequence). The CDR3 spells CASSQAAGGGGYGYTF. The CDR3 DNA reads TGTGCCAGCAGCCAGGCTGCGGGAGGGGGCGGCTATGGCTACACCTTC.

This chain's CDR3 is CASSPSQGFNEKLFF. The CDR3 DNA reads as TGTGCCAGCTCACCCTCACAGGGGTTTAATGAAAAACTGTTTTTT. The chain employs TRBV18 and TRBJ1-4; TRBD1 agrees at 7 bases. CDR1 is KGHSH and CDR2 is LQKENI in the germline V gene. Trimming at V came to 3 bases and at J to 4 bases, leaving 5 bases not matched to a gene. The CDR3 is 15 amino acids.

This clone was detected only once. The chain uses TRBV6-5 and TRBJ1-1, with D uncertain. Germline V gene data show CDR1 as MNHEY and CDR2 as SVGAGI. Trimming pared 0 bases from V and 6 bases from J, leaving 11 bases between. This CDR3 is built from 14 residues. This CDR3 reads CASSYSLVLPEAFF. The CDR3 DNA reads as TGTGCCAGCAGTTACTCCCTCGTGCTCCCTGAAGCTTTCTTT.

The gene calls are TRBV6-5 and TRBJ1-3, with D hard to call. Germline lookup yields CDR1 MNHEY and CDR2 SVGAGI. The V gene lost 10 bases and the J gene lost 2 bases, with 9 bases spanning the gap. This CDR3 is built from 12 residues. Written as DNA, the CDR3 is TGTGCCACCGAAACTCCTGGAAACACCATATATTTT. It codes for CATETPGNTIYF.

V usage is TRBV5-5 and J usage is TRBJ1-1; unclear D gene. This CDR3 is built from 15 residues. CDR1 and CDR2 from the germline V gene are SGHKS and YYEKEE (reference sequence). The germline V and J ends were trimmed by 0 bases and 3 bases, with 12 bases remaining between them. The CDR3: CASSLARGDYTEAFF. The DNA for the CDR3 is TGTGCCAGCAGCTTGGCCCGGGGAGATTACACTGAAGCTTTCTTT.

The V gene is TRBV9, the J gene TRBJ2-7, with 10 bases lining up with TRBD2. V shed 3 bases, J shed 4 bases, and the junction held 10 bases outside the gene matches. The length of the CDR3 is 16 residues. Per the germline V gene, CDR1 is SGDLS and CDR2 is YYNGEE. CDR3 sequence: CASSGRPGLAQYEQYF. DNA for the CDR3: TGTGCCAGCAGCGGACGGCCGGGACTAGCGCAATACGAGCAGTACTTC. The full variable domain, with the rest looked up from reference TRBV9 and TRBJ2-7, is DSGVTQTPKHLITATGQRVTLRCSPRSGDLSVYWYQQSLDQGLQFLIQYYNGEERAKGNILERFSAQQFPDLHSELNLSSLELGDSALYFCASSGRPGLAQYEQYFGPGTRLTVT.

The rearrangement links TRBV25-1 to TRBJ1-1; no firm D call. Germline V lookup: CDR1 MGHDK, CDR2 SYGVNS. The CDR3 contains 12 residues. Trimming removed 4 bases from V and 4 bases from J, with 7 bases in between. The CDR3 protein is CASSVGSTEAFF. CDR3 bases: TGTGCCAGCAGTGTGGGCAGCACTGAAGCTTTCTTT. The variable domain in full, completed from reference TRBV25-1 and TRBJ1-1, reads EADIYQTPRYLVIGTGKKITLECSQTMGHDKMYWYQQDPGMELHLIHYSYGVNSTEKGDLSSESTVSRIRTEHFPLTLESARPSHTSQYLCASSVGSTEAFFGQGTRLTVV.

This chain links TRBV5-4 with TRBJ1-4; 7 bases are a match to TRBD1. Trimming took 0 bases from V and 3 from J; bases not matched to a gene: 11. Germline V lookup: CDR1 SGHNT, CDR2 YYREEE (reference sequence). CDR3 length equals 18 residues. The CDR3 coding sequence is TGTGCCAGCAGCTTGGAAGGGGGCGCGAATTTAGCTAATGAAAAACTGTTTTTT. Protein product: CASSLEGGANLANEKLFF.

The CDR3 here is CSVELGNTIYF. The CDR3 bases are TGCAGCGTTGAATTGGGAAACACCATATATTTT. The chain joins TRBV29-1 to TRBJ1-3; D is unclear. V was cut by 2 bases and J by 4 bases, with 3 bases left in between. The CDR3 sequence is 11 residues long. Germline-derived CDR1 and CDR2 are SQVTM and ANQGSEA. Full variable domain (missing parts from reference TRBV29-1 and TRBJ1-3): SAVISQKPSRDICQRGTSLTIQCQVDSQVTMMFWYRQQPGQSLTLIATANQGSEATYESGFVIDKFPISRPNLTFSTLTVSNMSPEDSSIYLCSVELGNTIYFGEGSWLTVV.